The rows below give T cell receptor beta chains drawn from one sample of a study of T cells after yellow fever vaccination. TCRdb independently ran MiXCR on the 5' RACE reads; one entry per CDR3 protein. The sample includes 130,000 or so distinct CDR3 sequences, nearly 15% of them seen just once. The sequencing here drew on CD8+ T cells sorted from PBMCs, taken 5 days after the yellow fever booster vaccination. The source is a man younger than 30 who received the YFV17D yellow fever vaccine. The CDR3 runs from the conserved cysteine through the conserved F or W. The D gene is left open where the match is weak. Clone size is given for some rows only: seen once, a few or many times, or a class if the clone is expanded.

D	size	V	J	DNA	CDR3
.	.	TRBV20-1	TRBJ1-1	TGCAGTGCTTTTATAGTTGGAAACACTGAAGCTTTCTTT	CSAFIVGNTEAFF
.	few	TRBV6-2/TRBV6-3	TRBJ2-1	TGTGCCAGCAGTTACAAAAGGGAGGATGAGCAGTTCTTC	CASSYKREDEQFF
.	many	TRBV7-6	TRBJ2-3	TGTGCCAGCACCGAAGGTTATACGCAGTATTTT	CASTEGYTQYF
TRBD1	.	TRBV10-3	TRBJ2-5	TGTGCCATCAGGAGTAGGACAGGGGGCGCCGAAGAGACCCAGTACTTC	CAIRSRTGGAEETQYF
TRBD2	.	TRBV12-5	TRBJ2-5	TGTGCTAGTGGTATATCGGGACTAGCGGGGGCCTTACAAGAGACCCAGTACTTC	CASGISGLAGALQETQYF
.	few	TRBV25-1	TRBJ2-1	TGTGCCAGCAGTGATTTTCCGTGGGATGAGCAGTTCTTC	CASSDFPWDEQFF
TRBD1	few	TRBV29-1	TRBJ2-7	TGCAGCGTTAACAAAAGGGACAGCCCGTACGAGCAGTACTTC	CSVNKRDSPYEQYF
.	.	TRBV5-1	TRBJ2-2	TGCGCCAGCAGCTTGGGGTCCGGCCGCGGGGAGCTGTTTTTT	CASSLGSGRGELFF
.	.	TRBV11-2	TRBJ2-6	TGTGCCAGCAGAAAGTTCCCCGGAGGTGGGGCCAACGTCCTGACTTTC	CASRKFPGGGANVLTF
TRBD2	.	TRBV7-6	TRBJ2-7	TGTGCCAGCAGCCAGGACCGGGGGGACGAGCAGTACTTC	CASSQDRGDEQYF
.	.	TRBV20-1	TRBJ2-3	TGCAGTGGCGGGGACTTAGAGACAGATACGCAGTATTTT	CSGGDLETDTQYF
TRBD2	.	TRBV6-2/TRBV6-3	TRBJ2-1	TGTGCCAGCAGACCCGGACTAGCGGGGGGGCGGGAGCAGTTCTTC	CASRPGLAGGREQFF
.	few	TRBV6-9	TRBJ1-5	TGTGCCAGCAGCGCCCGGATTCAGCCCCAGCATTTT	CASSARIQPQHF
TRBD1	.	TRBV20-1	TRBJ2-2	TGCAGTCTTGACAGGGCGAACACCGGGGAGCTGTTTTTT	CSLDRANTGELFF
.	.	TRBV27	TRBJ1-5	TGTGCCAGCAGTTTAAGTGCCGGTATTCAGCCCCAGCATTTT	CASSLSAGIQPQHF
.	.	TRBV7-3	TRBJ2-1	TGTGCCAGCAGCTTAAGTGGGGGTACCGACAATGAGCAGTTCTTC	CASSLSGGTDNEQFF
TRBD2	.	TRBV7-9	TRBJ2-1	TGTGCCAGCAGCCCTCTAGCGGATGAGCAGTTCTTC	CASSPLADEQFF
.	.	TRBV7-8	TRBJ2-7	TGTGCCAGCAGCCACCTAGTGGGATCCTACGAGCAGTACTTC	CASSHLVGSYEQYF
.	few	TRBV7-6	TRBJ2-3	TGTGCCAGCAGGGATAGCCTGGGCGATACGCAGTATTTT	CASRDSLGDTQYF
TRBD2	.	TRBV4-3	TRBJ2-1	TGCGCCAGCAGCCATGGGACTAGCAGTTACAATGAGCAGTTCTTC	CASSHGTSSYNEQFF
.	few	TRBV7-9	TRBJ2-3	TGTGCCAGCAGTCCAGCGGCGGGGCTCGGCACAGATACGCAGTATTTT	CASSPAAGLGTDTQYF
.	.	TRBV4-1	TRBJ2-5	TGCGCCAGCAGCCAAGCGGGGGGACAAGGGACCCAGTACTTC	CASSQAGGQGTQYF
.	.	TRBV7-9	TRBJ2-2	TGTGCCATCATACGGACGAACACCGGGGAGCTGTTTTTT	CAIIRTNTGELFF
.	few	TRBV5-1	TRBJ2-1	TGCGCCAGCAGCTTGAGGCATTTCTACAATGAGCAGTTCTTC	CASSLRHFYNEQFF
.	.	TRBV7-2	TRBJ2-1	TGTGCCAGCAGCTCGGGGGAGAACAATGAGCAGTTCTTC	CASSSGENNEQFF
TRBD2	.	TRBV4-2	TRBJ2-1	TGTGCCAGCAGCCAAATCTCGGGGTTAGCGGGGGGGCCTGGCGATGAGCAGTTCTTC	CASSQISGLAGGPGDEQFF
.	.	TRBV6-5	TRBJ1-1	TGTGCCAGCAGTATTTTGATGGGGATGAACACTGAAGCTTTCTTT	CASSILMGMNTEAFF
.	many	TRBV7-9	TRBJ2-2	TGTGCCAGCAGCCTACCTATGGACGGGGAGCTGTTTTTT	CASSLPMDGELFF
.	.	TRBV7-9	TRBJ2-7	TGTGCCAGCAGCGTAAGACGGGCGCGTACTACCATCTACGAGCAGTACTTC	CASSVRRARTTIYEQYF
.	.	TRBV5-1	TRBJ1-4	TGCGCCAGCAGCAAAACCGATAACTCTCTTAATGAAAAACTGTTTTTT	CASSKTDNSLNEKLFF
.	few	TRBV6-5	TRBJ2-2	TGTGCCAGCAGTTCGTACACCGGGGAGCTGTTTTTT	CASSSYTGELFF
.	few	TRBV10-3	TRBJ2-7	TGTGCCATCCTCAGCTCCAGCTACGAGCAGTACTTC	CAILSSSYEQYF
TRBD1	.	TRBV4-1	TRBJ1-5	TGCGCCAGCAGCCAGGGCTCCGGGACAGGGGGAGCCCAGCCCCAGCATTTT	CASSQGSGTGGAQPQHF
TRBD1	many	TRBV4-3	TRBJ1-2	TGCGCCAGCAGCCAAGGATTTAGGACAGGGTCGGACTATGGCTACACCTTC	CASSQGFRTGSDYGYTF
.	.	TRBV6-1	TRBJ2-6	TGTGCCAGCACCCAGACGGGCTCTGGGGCCAACGTCCTGACTTTC	CASTQTGSGANVLTF
TRBD1	few	TRBV10-2	TRBJ2-7	TGCGCCAGCAGCCCACCGGGGACAGGGGGTTCTTACGAGCAGTACTTC	CASSPPGTGGSYEQYF
TRBD1	.	TRBV27	TRBJ2-5	TGTGCCAGCAGTTTCGAGGGGGCTAAGAAGACCCAGTACTTC	CASSFEGAKKTQYF
.	few	TRBV7-9	TRBJ2-7	TGTGCCAGCAGCTTGAAGGGGAGCGAGCAGTACTTC	CASSLKGSEQYF
.	.	TRBV6-2/TRBV6-3	TRBJ2-1	TGTGCCAGCACTTTGGGGGGCTACAATGAGCAGTTCTTC	CASTLGGYNEQFF
.	few	TRBV7-6	TRBJ2-3	TGTGCCAGCAGCCCCGGACAGTTTATCCGCACAGATACGCAGTATTTT	CASSPGQFIRTDTQYF
TRBD2	many	TRBV7-3	TRBJ2-5	TGTGCCAGCAGCTTAAAAGCGGGGGCCGAAGAGACCCAGTACTTC	CASSLKAGAEETQYF
.	few	TRBV6-6	TRBJ2-7	TGTGCCAGCAGTTACTCGTTCCAGGAGGGCTACGAGCAGTACTTC	CASSYSFQEGYEQYF
.	.	TRBV5-4	TRBJ2-3	TGTGCCAGCAGCCTGGCAGGGAGGAGCACAGATACGCAGTATTTT	CASSLAGRSTDTQYF
.	.	TRBV5-1	TRBJ1-1	TGCGCCAGCAGAATGAACACTGAAGCTTTCTTT	CASRMNTEAFF
.	few	TRBV12-3/TRBV12-4	TRBJ1-1	TGTGCCAGCAGGTGGGGGGGTGAAGCTTTCTTT	CASRWGGEAFF
.	few	TRBV7-6	TRBJ2-7	TGTGCCAGCAGCTTATGGGGTTCCTCCTACGAGCAGTACTTC	CASSLWGSSYEQYF
.	.	TRBV4-1	TRBJ1-2	TGCGCCAGCAGCCAAGACGCCAGGGAGAACTATGGCTACACCTTC	CASSQDARENYGYTF
.	.	TRBV6-5	TRBJ2-7	TGTGCCAGCAGTTACGGCCACCTTTACGAGCAGTACTTC	CASSYGHLYEQYF
.	few	TRBV2	TRBJ2-3	TGTGCCAGCAGCGATCAGCGTCTTAGCACAGATACGCAGTATTTT	CASSDQRLSTDTQYF
.	.	TRBV7-9	TRBJ1-1	TGTGCCAGCAGCTCCGCACAGGGCATGAACACTGAAGCTTTCTTT	CASSSAQGMNTEAFF
.	.	TRBV20-1	TRBJ1-5	TGCAGTGCTAGTAGACGGGATAGCAATCAGCCCCAGCATTTT	CSASRRDSNQPQHF
.	few	TRBV11-1	TRBJ2-7	TGTGCCAGTAGGAACGGCAGCTCCTACGAGCAGTACTTC	CASRNGSSYEQYF
.	.	TRBV27	TRBJ1-5	TGTGCCAGCAGTTTAGTTGGTAAAGGAAGTCAGCCCCAGCATTTT	CASSLVGKGSQPQHF